Given below is one T cell receptor beta chain in context. This clonotype has a handful of counts. The antigen this receptor binds is unknown. Base quality data are lacking; no much larger clone is found one base away. The germline V gene encodes CDR1 DFQATT and CDR2 SNEGSKA (reference sequence). From its cysteine to its phenylalanine, the CDR3 spans 11 amino acids. The sequence is cut down to CDR3 DNA, 33 bases in frame from base 1. V is reduced by 0 bases and J by 11 bases, leaving a spacing of 9 bases between them. Ficoll-Paque density gradient centrifugation was the method used to isolate PBMCs. For sequencing, an Illumina NovaSeq 6000 was employed. TCRalpha and TCRbeta cDNA libraries were built by 5'RACE with constant-segment primers, adding sample barcodes and unique molecular identifiers. RNA was extracted from every sample with Trizol reagent. Libraries were amplified in two PCR steps, with a second sample barcode and Illumina TruSeq adapters added in the second step. Sequencing of the libraries was done on an Illumina NovaSeq, producing 2 x 150 bp paired-end reads. The original pipeline was this. Reads were demultiplexed and collapsed into UMI-guided consensus sequences with migec v1.2.7. With mixcr v2.1.11, UMI consensuses were aligned to TRA and TRB V and J templates and assembled into clonotypes. A clonotype was counted as expanded or contracted only when both edgeR and NoisET called the clonotype significant, with the noise models trained on biological replicates. For edgeR calls, the cutoffs were a false discovery rate-adjusted p below 0.01 and a log2 fold-change threshold of 1. As an exploratory analysis of dynamics, max-normalized trajectories of the 1000 most abundant clonotypes were examined with PCA combined with hierarchical clustering. Separately sequenced CD4+ and CD8+ repertoires were used to assign the CD4 or CD8 phenotype of responding clones. The public reads were reprocessed in TCRdb via fastp at Q25 and MiXCR, keeping in-frame beta chains. Rows merge per CDR3 protein into single entries with the most common DNA and genes. In this record, the V and J calls reflect TCRdb's handling and not the investigators' own analysis. Recorded for this sample are about 400,000 distinct CDR3 sequences; 23% of them occurred a single time. The ten largest clones take up roughly 13% of the sample.

The sample is drawn from a study of T-cell memory formation after mild COVID-19 (dated by TCRdb to the early 2020s). Regarding the research as a whole: TCR sequence clusters from the two donors were found to be largely donor specific. T-cell clones expanding and contracting after mild COVID-19 in two donors were tracked by longitudinal TCRalpha and TCRbeta repertoire sequencing. Two young, previously healthy adult volunteers, one female and one male, were included in the cohort. Overall study outcomes, separate from this receptor: SARS-CoV-2 specificity of the second-wave clones peaking on day 37 was not confirmed. Contracting CD4+ clones appeared mostly in the CM and EM memory subsets, whereas CD8+ clones were enriched in EMRA. Only two mild cases were covered by the study, and larger cohorts that include severe cases with pre-infection samples were considered necessary. The detection of some responding clones in pre-infection memory suggests that pre-existing cross-reactive memory T cells joined the SARS-CoV-2 response. Balanced CD4/CD8 phenotypes were observed for clones contracting from day 15 to 85, whereas a bias towards CD4+ was observed for a second wave of clones expanding from day 15 to 37.

The sequence was obtained from an adult woman who had mild COVID-19 (a few samples of this study predate the infection). The sample titles of this study are shuffled in the database, so cell type and time point are left out; the donor was told from shared clones. The chain is encoded by TRBV20-1 joined to TRBJ2-3; D gene: possibly TRBD2, on 5 matching bases. Sequenced input: PBMCs or a T cell subset sorted from them (not recorded which). The CDR3 amino acid sequence is: CSARDLEGQYF. The bases are TGCAGTGCTAGAGATCTAGAGGGGCAGTATTTT.